This record concerns one T cell receptor (beta chain) sequence. Relative to the germline gene, one junction end is altered; a read error may explain this. Unsorted bulk tissue, about 19-32 mg of it, served as the source for co-extraction of RNA and DNA. The data derive from a study of tumor-infiltrating lymphocytes in primary liver carcinoma. A constant-region primer served to make TCR beta cDNA from roughly 500 ng total RNA. Nested multiplex PCR, run for three rounds with slightly modified ARM-PCR, yielded TCR beta libraries. Forward primers for TRBV1-TRBV30 and a C-beta reverse primer served the first two PCR rounds, at approximately 10 cycles each. A single record per CDR3 protein comes from TCRdb applying MiXCR to the multiplex PCR reads. Of tens of thousands of distinct CDR3 sequences detected, around 75% appear once; the ten largest clones hold 35% to 45%. The germline V gene has CDR1 SGHNT and CDR2 YYREEE (reference sequence). This CDR3 has 17 residues.

The source is a woman in her 30s with primary liver carcinoma and hepatitis B virus infection. Sample: tumor-adjacent normal liver tissue. The chain uses TRBV5-4 and TRBJ2-1, with 13 positions matching TRBD2. Written as DNA, the CDR3 is TGTGCCAGCAGCCGAGGTCTGACTAGCGGGGGGACAAATGGGCAGTTCTTC. Protein product: CASSRGLTSGGTNGQFF.